The 32 T cell receptor beta chains listed next were all sequenced from one sample in a study of post-analysis software for immune sequencing data (dated by TCRdb to between 2014 and 2017). For these receptors, no antigen is known. Here is what the overall study found, with its caveats: Significantly higher frequencies in patients than in controls were found for roughly five TRBV segments, including TRBV5-6, TRBV5-1 and TRBV20-1.

The protocol used for the library was PCR. Sequencing instrument: Illumina HiSeq 2500. Unique molecular identifiers were incorporated into TCR beta cDNA libraries to reduce PCR and sequencing biases. TCRdb took the public reads, trimmed them with fastp at Q25, ran MiXCR for clone calling and kept in-frame beta chains. Here each entry gathers all rows of one CDR3 protein and keeps the most common genes and DNA. The sample includes more than 450,000 distinct CDR3 sequences, with roughly 46% observed a single time. 1.5% to 2% of the sample belongs to the ten largest clones. What was sequenced was blood. The receptors shown here come from a girl between 10 and 17 years old with multiple sclerosis.

Comment on this clonotype: At one boundary the junction diverges from the germline segment, which might be a read error. V and J are TRBV10-3 and TRBJ2-3; D gene uncertain. Germline-derived CDR1 and CDR2 are ENHRY and SYGVKD. This CDR3 has 14 residues. Here the CDR3 reads CAIRESRLPDTQYF. CDR3 DNA: TGTGCCATCAGGGAGTCCCGACTCCCAGATACGCAGTATTTT.

This clonotype was seen a few times. CDR3: CASSDVTSTDTQYF. The CDR3 nucleotides read TGTGCCAGCAGTGACGTAACTAGCACAGATACGCAGTATTTT. The chain employs TRBV2 and TRBJ2-3; D not resolved. CDR3 length: 14 amino acids. V shed 3 bases and J shed 0 bases, with 7 bases lying between them. Germline CDR1 SNHLY, CDR2 FYNNEI.

This clonotype turned up a few times. The CDR3 sequence: CASSLIDSSYNEQFF. CDR3 nucleotide sequence: TGCGCCAGCAGCTTGATCGATAGCTCCTACAATGAGCAGTTCTTC. This chain joins TRBV5-1 and TRBJ2-1, with unresolved D. V was cut by 1 base and J by 0 bases, with 8 bases left in between. Germline CDR1 SGHRS, CDR2 YFSETQ. CDR3 length: 15 amino acids. The whole variable domain, filled in from reference TRBV5-1 and TRBJ2-1, reads KAGVTQTPRYLIKTRGQQVTLSCSPISGHRSVSWYQQTPGQGLQFLFEYFSETQRNKGNFPGRFSGRQFSNSRSEMNVSTLELGDSALYLCASSLIDSSYNEQFFGPGTRLTVL.

This clonotype was seen more than once but under ten times. The rearrangement uses TRBV11-1 and TRBJ1-1; D not resolved. Germline CDR1 is SGHAT and CDR2 is FQDESV (reference sequence). V was cut by 3 bases and J by 3 bases, with 8 bases left in between. The CDR3 runs to 13 residues. The CDR3 protein is CASSFMGDTEAFF. CDR3 DNA: TGTGCCAGCAGCTTCATGGGTGACACTGAAGCTTTCTTT.

The V and J genes are TRBV29-1 and TRBJ2-2; D remains ambiguous. V gave up 2 bases and J gave up 7 bases, with 8 bases separating them. Germline loops: CDR1 SQVTM, CDR2 ANQGSEA. There are 12 residues in the CDR3. CDR3: CSVEQHGGELFF. The CDR3 DNA is TGCAGCGTTGAACAGCACGGCGGGGAGCTGTTTTTT.

The chain has TRBV25-1 and TRBJ1-2; D might be TRBD1 (6 bases). CDR1 MGHDK and CDR2 SYGVNS come from the germline V gene. This CDR3 is 15 amino acids long. Deletions cut 5 bases from V and 4 bases from J, with 17 bases between. CDR3 sequence: CASSPGAGEPYGYTF. CDR3 DNA: TGTGCCAGCAGTCCCGGGGCAGGGGAACCCTATGGCTACACCTTC.

The V gene is TRBV20-1, the J gene TRBJ2-5; 7 bases agree with TRBD1. Trimming at V came to 7 bases and at J to 1 base, leaving 9 bases not matched to a gene. The CDR3 contains 14 residues. CDR1 DFQATT and CDR2 SNEGSKA come from the germline V gene (reference sequence). The CDR3 sequence: CSGLGGSVQETQYF. The CDR3, as DNA: TGCAGTGGTCTAGGGGGCAGCGTCCAAGAGACCCAGTACTTC.

CDR3 in DNA: TGTGCCAGCAGTTCAAGGTGGCGGGGGGGTTACGAGCAGTACTTC. Translated: CASSSRWRGGYEQYF. The chain is built from TRBV27 and TRBJ2-7, with 9 bases matching TRBD2. The junction had 8 bases not matched to a gene; V was cut back by 4 bases and J by 4 bases. Germline CDR1 is MNHEY and CDR2 is SMNVEV (reference sequence). This CDR3 spans 15 amino acids.

This clonotype was recorded a few times. This chain joins TRBV7-2 and TRBJ2-1; D may be TRBD1 (6 bases). V dropped 5 bases and J dropped 5 bases, with 10 bases sitting between them. Germline V gene sequence: CDR1 SGHTA, CDR2 FQGNSA. The CDR3 runs to 13 residues. The CDR3 loop reads CASSPGQNNEQFF. In DNA, the CDR3 is TGTGCCAGCAGCCCCGGACAGAACAATGAGCAGTTCTTC.

The chain is built from TRBV20-1 and TRBJ2-1, with TRBD2 matching 10 bases. The CDR3 covers 15 residues. Germline V gene sequence: CDR1 DFQATT, CDR2 SNEGSKA (reference sequence). With V trimmed by 5 bases and J by 7 bases, 11 bases remained unmatched. CDR3 amino acids: CSADPAGGPGNEQFF. DNA of the CDR3: TGCAGTGCTGACCCAGCGGGGGGGCCTGGGAATGAGCAGTTCTTC.

In regard to this clonotype: One end of the junction does not line up with germline, which may come from a read error. The rearrangement uses TRBV12-3 or TRBV12-4 and TRBJ1-1; no firm D call. CDR3 size: 12 residues. DNA of the CDR3: TGTGCCACCCAGTTACGGGCCACTGAAGCCTTCTTT. Its translation is CATQLRATEAFF.

The chain recombines TRBV5-1 with TRBJ1-2; no definite D call. The CDR3 covers 14 residues. The germline gives CDR1 SGHRS, CDR2 YFSETQ. Trimming left V 1 base short and J 2 bases short, with 9 bases between. The CDR3 spells CASSLPDGNYGYTF. The CDR3, as DNA: TGCGCCAGCAGCTTGCCCGACGGAAACTATGGCTACACCTTC.

This clonotype was found a few times. In DNA form, the CDR3 reads TGCGCCAGCAGCTTAATCCGAGGATCCTACGAGCAGTACTTC. This encodes CASSLIRGSYEQYF. The J gene is TRBJ2-7, the V gene TRBV5-1, with D hard to call. The germline V gene has CDR1 SGHRS and CDR2 YFSETQ. Trimming took 2 bases from V and 1 from J, leaving 10 bases between them. The CDR3 sequence is 14 residues long.

J is TRBJ2-3 and V is TRBV12-3 or TRBV12-4; D uncertain. The V end lost 3 bases, the J end lost 0 bases, and 7 bases lay between the germline ends. The length of the CDR3 is 14 residues. For the CDR3, the DNA is TGTGCCAGCAGTTTGCCAGCGAGCACAGATACGCAGTATTTT. As protein: CASSLPASTDTQYF.

In its sample, this clonotype was seen a few times. This rearrangement joins TRBV4-1 to TRBJ2-4; tentative D call: TRBD2 (7 bases). The J call is uncertain, as TRBJ2-7 better fits the DNA end. Germline V lookup: CDR1 MGHRA, CDR2 YSYEKL. The CDR3 is made up of 15 amino acids. The CDR3 here is CASSQTEGGAYEQYF. The CDR3, as DNA: TGCGCCAGCAGCCAAACGGAGGGGGGGGCCTACGAGCAGTACTTC.

The rearrangement links TRBV27 to TRBJ2-3; D might be TRBD1 or TRBD2, each matching 5 bases. CDR1 is MNHEY and CDR2 is SMNVEV in the germline V gene (reference sequence). Trimming took off 3 bases at V and 1 base at J, with 14 bases between the two ends. This CDR3 is built from 16 residues. The CDR3 bases are TGTGCCAGCAGTTTTACAACGGGGCCGGGCACAGATACGCAGTATTTT. It is translated as CASSFTTGPGTDTQYF.

This clonotype has more than one count but fewer than ten. The chain has TRBV13 and TRBJ2-4; the match to TRBD1 covers 9 bases. The J call is in doubt because the DNA end fits TRBJ2-7 better. The CDR3 covers 15 residues. CDR1 and CDR2 (germline): PRHDT, FYEKMQ (reference sequence). The CDR3 loop reads CASSLNEGQGYEQYF. The DNA for the CDR3 is TGTGCCAGCAGTCTCAATGAGGGACAGGGCTACGAGCAGTACTTC.

This clonotype was seen a handful of times. The chain couples TRBV6-6 to TRBJ2-5; D call uncertain. Germline values: CDR1 MNHNY, CDR2 SVGAGI (reference sequence). The CDR3 is 14 amino acids. With 0 bases removed from V and 1 base from J, the gap between germline ends came to 6 bases. CDR3 residues: CASSYSAVQETQYF. DNA for the CDR3: TGTGCCAGCAGTTACTCCGCGGTCCAAGAGACCCAGTACTTC.

The genes are TRBV7-9 and TRBJ2-4, with 8 bases identical to TRBD1. Near its end, the DNA agrees better with TRBJ2-7, so the J call may be wrong. This CDR3 contains 14 residues. Germline loops: CDR1 SEHNR, CDR2 FQNEAQ (reference sequence). CDR3 sequence (DNA): TGTGCCAGCAGCTTGCAGGGGGCGCGCGACGAGCAGTACTTC. Protein product: CASSLQGARDEQYF.

Note on this clonotype: An end of the junction does not agree with germline; a read error may underlie this. This chain uses TRBV10-1 with TRBJ2-1; a weak D match, TRBD2 (6 bases). The CDR3 loop spans 18 amino acids. Germline CDR1 reads WNHNN; CDR2 reads SYGVQD (reference sequence). The CDR3 sequence is CASSESGLGSGSYNQQFF. In DNA, the CDR3 is TGCGCCAGCAGTGAGTCGGGGCTCGGGAGCGGTTCCTACAATCAGCAGTTCTTC.

J is TRBJ2-3 and V is TRBV7-8, with TRBD2 matching over 8 bases. This CDR3 has 16 residues. With 3 bases clipped from V and 6 bases from J, the junction kept 11 bases outside the gene matches. Germline V gene lookup returns CDR1 SGHVS and CDR2 FQNEAQ. The CDR3 sequence is CASSFTSGSYGDTQYF. CDR3 sequence (DNA): TGTGCCAGCAGCTTCACGAGCGGGAGTTATGGGGATACGCAGTATTTT.

The chain combines TRBV20-1 with TRBJ2-7; D is undetermined. The CDR3 contains 12 residues. From germline, CDR1 is DFQATT and CDR2 SNEGSKA (reference sequence). V shed 1 base and J shed 6 bases, with 10 bases lying between them. The CDR3 loop reads CSARGPPGEQYF. CDR3 sequence (DNA): TGCAGTGCTAGAGGTCCACCTGGCGAGCAGTACTTC.

The chain carries TRBV4-2 and TRBJ2-1; the D gene could be TRBD1 or TRBD2 (5 bases each). The germline V and J ends were trimmed by 0 bases and 5 bases, with 11 bases remaining between them. The CDR3 runs 15 residues. Germline-derived CDR1 and CDR2 are LGHNA and YNFKEQ. As DNA, the CDR3 is TGTGCCAGCAGCCAAGACAGGGAGATAAACAATGAGCAGTTCTTC. It yields the protein CASSQDREINNEQFF.

Here the CDR3 reads CASSAQTGTAPGETQYF. The DNA of the CDR3 is TGTGCCAGCAGTGCGCAGACCGGGACAGCTCCGGGAGAGACCCAGTACTTC. The rearrangement links TRBV25-1 to TRBJ2-5, with 7 bases fitting TRBD1. Germline V gene data show CDR1 as MGHDK and CDR2 as SYGVNS. The CDR3 is 17 amino acids. J was trimmed by 4 bases and V by 4 bases; bases with no gene match: 15.

The genes are TRBV20-1 and TRBJ2-1; 7 bases fit TRBD2. The ends lost 5 bases at V and 5 bases at J; junction bases unmatched: 6. The CDR3 has 13 residues. Germline values: CDR1 DFQATT, CDR2 SNEGSKA (reference sequence). CDR3 DNA sequence: TGCAGTGCTCCCTGGCGGGGGAACAATGAGCAGTTCTTC. This codes for CSAPWRGNNEQFF.

The chain has TRBV20-1 and TRBJ2-7; TRBD1 might be the D (6 bases). V was pared by 6 bases and J by 2 bases, with 17 bases between. The CDR3 runs 14 residues. Per the germline V gene, CDR1 is DFQATT and CDR2 is SNEGSKA (reference sequence). CDR3 sequence (DNA): TGCAGTGCGCCGCTGGCACAGGGACCCTACGAGCAGTACTTC. The encoded protein is CSAPLAQGPYEQYF.

This clonotype was observed at least ten times. The chain links TRBV29-1 to TRBJ2-1; TRBD1 agrees at 10 bases. The CDR3 runs to 14 residues. The germline gives CDR1 SQVTM, CDR2 ANQGSEA. Trimming removed 5 bases from V and 9 bases from J; junction bases left unmatched: 10. This chain's CDR3 is CSVMNWDRGSEQFF. For the CDR3, the DNA is TGCAGCGTTATGAACTGGGACAGGGGTAGTGAGCAGTTCTTC.

The chain has TRBV4-1 and TRBJ2-4; no definite D call. Between the trimmed V and J ends, which lost 3 bases and 3 bases, there was a span of 12 bases. CDR3 length equals 15 residues. Germline V gene data show CDR1 as MGHRA and CDR2 as YSYEKL. CDR3 coding DNA: TGCGCCAGCAGCCACCCTCTAGGGATCAAAAACATTCAGTACTTC. Its translation is CASSHPLGIKNIQYF.

The chain recombines TRBV5-1 with TRBJ2-5; the match to TRBD2 covers 14 bases. The junction had 3 bases not matched to a gene; V was cut back by 4 bases and J by 4 bases. The CDR3 contains 15 residues. In germline, CDR1 is SGHRS, CDR2 YFSETQ. CDR3: CASSKTSGGAETQYF. The DNA for the CDR3 is TGCGCCAGCAGCAAGACTAGCGGGGGGGCAGAGACCCAGTACTTC. Looking up the rest from reference TRBV5-1 and TRBJ2-5 gives the full variable domain: KAGVTQTPRYLIKTRGQQVTLSCSPISGHRSVSWYQQTPGQGLQFLFEYFSETQRNKGNFPGRFSGRQFSNSRSEMNVSTLELGDSALYLCASSKTSGGAETQYFGPGTRLLVL.

The chain carries TRBV20-1 and TRBJ2-2, with 7 nucleotides matching TRBD1. Germline assignment: CDR1 DFQATT and CDR2 SNEGSKA (reference sequence). The CDR3 has 13 residues. J was trimmed by 2 bases and V by 5 bases; bases with no gene match: 2. CDR3 DNA: TGCAGTGCTGGGGACAGAAACACCGGGGAGCTGTTTTTT. Translation: CSAGDRNTGELFF.

The chain recombines TRBV20-1 with TRBJ2-5, with TRBD2 as a possible D gene (6 bases). This CDR3 is built from 14 residues. CDR1 DFQATT and CDR2 SNEGSKA come from the germline V gene (reference sequence). Trimming cost V 4 bases and J 1 base, with 13 bases left between them. The CDR3 nucleotides read TGCAGTGCTAAATTGCCGGGACTCCAAGAGACCCAGTACTTC. Translation: CSAKLPGLQETQYF.

This clonotype was counted many times. The chain joins TRBV7-3 to TRBJ2-7; D could derive from TRBD1 or TRBD2 (5 bases each). The CDR3 spans 13 residues. Germline loops: CDR1 SGHTA, CDR2 FQGTGA. Trimming shortened V by 5 bases and J by 2 bases, and 10 bases separated the two germline ends. CDR3 protein: CASSRDPAYEQYF. The DNA of the CDR3 is TGTGCCAGCAGCAGGGACCCCGCCTACGAGCAGTACTTC.